This T cell receptor (beta chain) was recorded in a study of PD-1 blockade in classical Hodgkin lymphoma. Whole-study results and caveats: Significantly greater TCR diversity emerged by C4D1 in CD4+ cells but not CD8+ cells. Initiation of nivolumab under 1 year after ASCT led to exclusion of patients. Complete responders had baseline diversity similar to newly diagnosed patients.

Each patient's relapse followed autologous stem cell transplantation, and brentuximab vedotin exposure varied. PBMCs, once thawed, yielded CD8+ T cells isolated by magnetic negative selection. Under best response, outcomes were complete response, partial response or progressive disease. For this clone: The antigen remains unidentified.

Generated by immunoSEQ multiplex PCR, the TCRdb table keeps only in-frame clones and is missing some. The sample shows 2,000 to 2,500 clones, roughly 70% of them seen only once. This specimen consisted of CD8+ T cells from blood, obtained at baseline. The sequence derives from a human donor with classical Hodgkin lymphoma.

The DNA of the CDR3 is TGTGCCAGCAGCTTGGGGGGGCTCGGCAATCAGCCCCAGCATTTT. It specifies CASSLGGLGNQPQHF. V gene TRBV11-2 combines with J gene TRBJ1-5; maybe TRBD1 (6 bases). CDR1 and CDR2 (germline): SGHAT, FQNNGV. Trimming took 3 bases from V and 2 from J, leaving 11 bases between them. CDR3 length: 15 amino acids.